This is a list of T cell receptor beta chains from one sample in a study of T cell responses to AZD1222 COVID-19 vaccine. The assay was immunoSEQ multiplex PCR, and TCRdb's table has in-frame clones only and misses some. The data hold some 150,000 clones, with approximately 94% observed a single time. The source was peripheral blood, collected on day 0 of AZD1222 vaccination. The origin of the receptors is an adult in good health. CDR3s include the opening cysteine and the closing phenylalanine or tryptophan. Each record gives: J gene, clone size, D gene, V gene, CDR3 DNA, CDR3 protein. D genes are given only for firm matches. Clone size is stated in some rows and not others, as once, few, many or a class when expanded.

j_call: TRBJ2-7
clone_size: .
d_call: TRBD1
v_call: TRBV25-1
cdr3_nt: TGTGCCAGCGGGACAGGGGTCTACGAGCAGTACTTC
cdr3_aa: CASGTGVYEQYF

j_call: TRBJ2-3
clone_size: once
d_call: .
v_call: TRBV3-1/TRBV3-2
cdr3_nt: TGTGCCAGCAGCCAAGGAGGGGACTCACCCACAGATACGCAGTATTTT
cdr3_aa: CASSQGGDSPTDTQYF

j_call: TRBJ1-3
clone_size: .
d_call: .
v_call: TRBV7-9
cdr3_nt: TGTGCCAGCAGCTTAGCGGGACAAGCCTCTGGAAACACCATATATTTT
cdr3_aa: CASSLAGQASGNTIYF

j_call: TRBJ1-6
clone_size: .
d_call: .
v_call: TRBV11-2
cdr3_nt: TGTGCCAGCAGCTCAGATAGCCTGGGTAATTCACCCCTCCACTTT
cdr3_aa: CASSSDSLGNSPLHF

j_call: TRBJ1-2
clone_size: .
d_call: TRBD1
v_call: TRBV12-3/TRBV12-4
cdr3_nt: TGTGCCAGCAGTCGAGACAGGGTTGTTGGCTACACCTTC
cdr3_aa: CASSRDRVVGYTF

j_call: TRBJ1-1
clone_size: .
d_call: .
v_call: TRBV5-4
cdr3_nt: TGTGCCAGCAGCGCGACACGGAACACTGAAGCTTTCTTT
cdr3_aa: CASSATRNTEAFF

j_call: TRBJ2-7
clone_size: .
d_call: TRBD1
v_call: TRBV19
cdr3_nt: TGTGCCAGTAGTACCTGGACAGGGGACGGGTATTACGAGCAGTACTTC
cdr3_aa: CASSTWTGDGYYEQYF

j_call: TRBJ1-2
clone_size: once
d_call: TRBD1
v_call: TRBV5-5
cdr3_nt: TGTGCCAGCAGCCAGACAGGGGCCGATGGCTACACCTTC
cdr3_aa: CASSQTGADGYTF

j_call: TRBJ1-2
clone_size: few
d_call: .
v_call: TRBV6-5
cdr3_nt: TGTGCCAGCAGCAGTGTGACAGCTAACTATGGCTACACCTTC
cdr3_aa: CASSSVTANYGYTF

j_call: TRBJ1-4
clone_size: .
d_call: .
v_call: TRBV2
cdr3_nt: TGTGCCAGCAGTGACTCCTCAGGGGAAAAACTGTTTTTT
cdr3_aa: CASSDSSGEKLFF

j_call: TRBJ2-3
clone_size: .
d_call: TRBD2
v_call: TRBV6-2/TRBV6-3
cdr3_nt: TGTGCCAGCAGTTATGCTAGCGGGGACACAGATACGCAGTATTTT
cdr3_aa: CASSYASGDTDTQYF

j_call: TRBJ2-7
clone_size: .
d_call: .
v_call: TRBV27
cdr3_nt: TGTGCCAGCAGTCTAAAGCCTCCTGCGGCAGGCCTCTACGAGCAGTACTTC
cdr3_aa: CASSLKPPAAGLYEQYF

j_call: TRBJ2-3
clone_size: .
d_call: TRBD2
v_call: TRBV5-1
cdr3_nt: TGCGCCAGCAGCTTGGCCGTGGGAGGGGCAGATACGCAGTATTTT
cdr3_aa: CASSLAVGGADTQYF

j_call: TRBJ2-7
clone_size: .
d_call: TRBD2
v_call: TRBV7-2
cdr3_nt: TGTGCCAGCAGCTCGGGACTAGCGGGTTACCTTTACGAGCAGTACTTC
cdr3_aa: CASSSGLAGYLYEQYF

j_call: TRBJ2-2
clone_size: .
d_call: TRBD2
v_call: TRBV6-6
cdr3_nt: TGTGCCAGCAGTATTAATAGCGGGAGTAAGGACGGGGAGCTGTTTTTT
cdr3_aa: CASSINSGSKDGELFF

j_call: TRBJ2-7
clone_size: .
d_call: TRBD1
v_call: TRBV15
cdr3_nt: TGTGCCACCAGCAGAGGGACAGGGGGCTACGAGCAGTACTTC
cdr3_aa: CATSRGTGGYEQYF

j_call: TRBJ1-3
clone_size: .
d_call: .
v_call: TRBV21-1
cdr3_nt: TGTGCCAGCAGCAAAAAATGTGGTGGGGGAGAGGGCAGTAACACCATATATTTT
cdr3_aa: CASSKKCGGGEGSNTIYF

j_call: TRBJ2-7
clone_size: .
d_call: TRBD2
v_call: TRBV7-9
cdr3_nt: TGTGCCAGCAGCGGCGGGAGCTACGAGCAGTACTTC
cdr3_aa: CASSGGSYEQYF

j_call: TRBJ1-1
clone_size: .
d_call: TRBD1
v_call: TRBV10-1
cdr3_nt: TGCGCCAGCAGCCGGACAGGGATCACTGAAGCTTTCTTT
cdr3_aa: CASSRTGITEAFF

j_call: TRBJ2-3
clone_size: .
d_call: .
v_call: TRBV11-2
cdr3_nt: TGTGCCAGCAGCTTCAGTAGAGGGGTCGCAGATACGCAGTATTTT
cdr3_aa: CASSFSRGVADTQYF

j_call: TRBJ2-1
clone_size: .
d_call: .
v_call: TRBV7-9
cdr3_nt: TGTGCCAGCAGCGAAGGACACCCCAGCTCCTACAATGAGCAGTTCTTC
cdr3_aa: CASSEGHPSSYNEQFF

j_call: TRBJ1-5
clone_size: once
d_call: .
v_call: TRBV6-5
cdr3_nt: TGTGCCAGCAGTTACGGGCTAAATCAGCCCCAGCATTTT
cdr3_aa: CASSYGLNQPQHF

j_call: TRBJ1-1
clone_size: .
d_call: TRBD1
v_call: TRBV7-9
cdr3_nt: TGTGCCAGCAGCCTTTTCCAACAGGGGGCCTCTGAAGCTTTCTTT
cdr3_aa: CASSLFQQGASEAFF

j_call: TRBJ1-1
clone_size: .
d_call: .
v_call: TRBV3-1/TRBV3-2
cdr3_nt: TGTGCCAGCAGCCAACGGGGGCGGGGAGACACTGAAGCTTTCTTT
cdr3_aa: CASSQRGRGDTEAFF

j_call: TRBJ2-3
clone_size: .
d_call: TRBD2
v_call: TRBV10-3
cdr3_nt: TGTGCCACTGCTAGCGGGAGCAGCGCAGATACGCAGTATTTT
cdr3_aa: CATASGSSADTQYF

j_call: TRBJ2-5
clone_size: once
d_call: .
v_call: TRBV6-2/TRBV6-3
cdr3_nt: TGTGCCAGCAGCCACTACAGGCCAGAAGAGACCCAGTACTTC
cdr3_aa: CASSHYRPEETQYF

j_call: TRBJ1-6
clone_size: .
d_call: .
v_call: TRBV3-1/TRBV3-2
cdr3_nt: TGTGCCAGCAGGGTCACCTTGAGCTCCTATAATTCACCCCTCCACTTT
cdr3_aa: CASRVTLSSYNSPLHF

j_call: TRBJ2-1
clone_size: .
d_call: TRBD2
v_call: TRBV18
cdr3_nt: TGTGCCAGCTCACCAGGGACTAGCGGGGGGTTCAATGAGCAGTTCTTC
cdr3_aa: CASSPGTSGGFNEQFF

j_call: TRBJ2-1
clone_size: .
d_call: .
v_call: TRBV27
cdr3_nt: TGTGCCAGCAGTTTTCGTCTAGGACCACGCGATGAGCAGTTCTTC
cdr3_aa: CASSFRLGPRDEQFF

j_call: TRBJ2-1
clone_size: .
d_call: .
v_call: TRBV9
cdr3_nt: TGTGCCAGCAGCGTAGGAGGGGGGACCTACAATGAGCAGTTCTTC
cdr3_aa: CASSVGGGTYNEQFF

j_call: TRBJ1-4
clone_size: .
d_call: .
v_call: TRBV11-2
cdr3_nt: TGTGCCAGCAGCGACTCCAGGGCAGGGAGTGAAAAACTGTTTTTT
cdr3_aa: CASSDSRAGSEKLFF

j_call: TRBJ1-1
clone_size: .
d_call: .
v_call: TRBV5-1
cdr3_nt: TGCGCCAGCAGCTTGAGGGAGGAAGGGGGTGAAGCTTTCTTT
cdr3_aa: CASSLREEGGEAFF

j_call: TRBJ2-3
clone_size: .
d_call: TRBD2
v_call: TRBV6-5
cdr3_nt: TGTGCCAGCAGGCCGACTAGCGGGAGGGGAGATACGCAGTATTTT
cdr3_aa: CASRPTSGRGDTQYF

j_call: TRBJ2-2
clone_size: .
d_call: .
v_call: TRBV5-1
cdr3_nt: TGCGCCAGCAGCTTGGCCGGCCTGGACACCGGGGAGCTGTTTTTT
cdr3_aa: CASSLAGLDTGELFF

j_call: TRBJ2-3
clone_size: once
d_call: TRBD1
v_call: TRBV7-9
cdr3_nt: TGTGCCAGCAGCTCGTTTGGACAGGGGGGCACAGATACGCAGTATTTT
cdr3_aa: CASSSFGQGGTDTQYF

j_call: TRBJ2-5
clone_size: .
d_call: TRBD2
v_call: TRBV5-4
cdr3_nt: TGTGCCAGCAGCTTGCCTAGCGGGAACCAAGAGACCCAGTACTTC
cdr3_aa: CASSLPSGNQETQYF

j_call: TRBJ2-7
clone_size: .
d_call: TRBD1
v_call: TRBV27
cdr3_nt: TGTGCCAGCAGTCCATCGACAGGGTTGGGCGACGAGCAGTACTTC
cdr3_aa: CASSPSTGLGDEQYF

j_call: TRBJ2-5
clone_size: .
d_call: .
v_call: TRBV2
cdr3_nt: TGTGCCAGCAGTGATAGGGGCCGGGCGGAGACCCAGTACTTC
cdr3_aa: CASSDRGRAETQYF

j_call: TRBJ1-1
clone_size: .
d_call: .
v_call: TRBV18
cdr3_nt: TGTGCCAGCTCCCCGGACGGGCTGAACACTGAAGCTTTCTTT
cdr3_aa: CASSPDGLNTEAFF

j_call: TRBJ1-3
clone_size: .
d_call: .
v_call: TRBV4-1
cdr3_nt: TGCGCCAGCAGCCAAGCCGGGTCTGGAAACACCATATATTTT
cdr3_aa: CASSQAGSGNTIYF

j_call: TRBJ1-2
clone_size: few
d_call: TRBD1
v_call: TRBV5-1
cdr3_nt: TGCGCCACCGCTCGAGGACAGGGTGCTAGTGACGCTGGCTACACCTTC
cdr3_aa: CATARGQGASDAGYTF

j_call: TRBJ2-2
clone_size: .
d_call: .
v_call: TRBV9
cdr3_nt: TGTGCCAGCAGCGGGGACGGCACCGGGGAGCTGTTTTTT
cdr3_aa: CASSGDGTGELFF

j_call: TRBJ2-5
clone_size: once
d_call: TRBD2
v_call: TRBV19
cdr3_nt: TGTGCCAGTAGTATTTGGACTAGCGGGAGTCTGGAGACCCAGTACTTC
cdr3_aa: CASSIWTSGSLETQYF

j_call: TRBJ2-1
clone_size: .
d_call: TRBD2
v_call: TRBV12-5
cdr3_nt: TGTGCTAGTGGTTCGCCTAGCGGGGGGGCCTACAATGAGCAGTTCTTC
cdr3_aa: CASGSPSGGAYNEQFF

j_call: TRBJ2-3
clone_size: .
d_call: TRBD2
v_call: TRBV2
cdr3_nt: TGTGCCAGCAGTGAATGGCTCTCGGCGGGGGGGCCAGATACGCAGTATTTT
cdr3_aa: CASSEWLSAGGPDTQYF

j_call: TRBJ2-1
clone_size: .
d_call: .
v_call: TRBV12-5
cdr3_nt: TGTGCTAGTGGTCCAGGGACGCCGGCGATGAAGCAGTTCTTC
cdr3_aa: CASGPGTPAMKQFF

j_call: TRBJ1-1
clone_size: .
d_call: .
v_call: TRBV7-2
cdr3_nt: TGTGCCAGCAGCTTAGCGCTGAAAAACACTGAAGCTTTCTTT
cdr3_aa: CASSLALKNTEAFF

j_call: TRBJ2-5
clone_size: .
d_call: TRBD2
v_call: TRBV5-1
cdr3_nt: TGCGCCAGCAGCATCCCGGGCGGGGGGGCAGAGACCCAGTACTTC
cdr3_aa: CASSIPGGGAETQYF

j_call: TRBJ1-6
clone_size: .
d_call: .
v_call: TRBV5-1
cdr3_nt: TGCGCCAGCAGCCCTAAAGGGTCCGGTTTGGATTCACCCCTCCACTTT
cdr3_aa: CASSPKGSGLDSPLHF

j_call: TRBJ2-1
clone_size: few
d_call: .
v_call: TRBV6-5
cdr3_nt: TGTGCCAGCAGTTACTCGGCGGTTTCCTACAATGAGCAGTTCTTC
cdr3_aa: CASSYSAVSYNEQFF

j_call: TRBJ2-1
clone_size: .
d_call: .
v_call: TRBV9
cdr3_nt: TGTGCCAGCAGCGTGTCATACGGTCCCATCAGGGTAACCTACAATGAGCAGTTCTTC
cdr3_aa: CASSVSYGPIRVTYNEQFF

j_call: TRBJ2-7
clone_size: .
d_call: TRBD2
v_call: TRBV5-1
cdr3_nt: TGCGCCAGCAGCTTGGAAAGCGGGAGGGTCGAGCAGTACTTC
cdr3_aa: CASSLESGRVEQYF